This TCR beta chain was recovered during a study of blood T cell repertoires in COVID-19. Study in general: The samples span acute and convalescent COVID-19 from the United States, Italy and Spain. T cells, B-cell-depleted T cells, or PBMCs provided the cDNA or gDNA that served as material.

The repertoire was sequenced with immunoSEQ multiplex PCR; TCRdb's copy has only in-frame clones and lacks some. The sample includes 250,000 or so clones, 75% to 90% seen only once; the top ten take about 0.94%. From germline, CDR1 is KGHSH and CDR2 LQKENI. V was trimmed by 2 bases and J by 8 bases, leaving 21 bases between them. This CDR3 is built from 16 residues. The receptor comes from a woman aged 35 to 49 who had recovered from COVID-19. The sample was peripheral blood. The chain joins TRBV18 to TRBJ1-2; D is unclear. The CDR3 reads CASSPEAALQAGGYTF. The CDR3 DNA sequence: TGTGCCAGCTCACCAGAGGCGGCCCTCCAAGCCGGGGGCTACACCTTC.